The 13 T cell receptor beta chains presented below share a single source sample, sequenced in a study of blood T cell repertoires in COVID-19. Data came from immunoSEQ multiplex PCR; TCRdb stores just in-frame clones and leaves some out. The sample records under 150,000 clones, roughly four fifths being singletons. Specimen: PBMCs or T cells enriched from blood (not recorded which). The receptors derive from a young man who had recovered from COVID-19.

This chain connects TRBV7-9 to TRBJ1-3, with 9 positions matching TRBD1. This CDR3 region has 16 residues. V shed 5 bases and J 0 bases; nucleotides not matched to a gene: 5. CDR1 is SEHNR, CDR2 FQNEAQ, per germline (reference sequence). Written as DNA, the CDR3 is TGTGCCAGCAGCGGGACAGGGACCCTCTCTGGAAACACCATATATTTT. Its translation: CASSGTGTLSGNTIYF.

V usage is TRBV6-5 and J usage is TRBJ2-5, with TRBD1 matching 9 bases. The V gene end was trimmed by 5 bases and the J gene end by 3 bases; junction bases not matched to a gene: 4. Germline CDR1 MNHEY, CDR2 SVGAGI. This CDR3 contains 14 residues. The CDR3 reads CASSPRTGEETQYF. The CDR3 DNA reads as TGTGCCAGCAGTCCGCGGACAGGGGAAGAGACCCAGTACTTC.

This chain links TRBV7-8 with TRBJ1-1, with D maybe TRBD1 (5 bases). The CDR3 totals 15 residues. Germline assignment: CDR1 SGHVS and CDR2 FQNEAQ. V was cut by 2 bases and J by 4 bases, with 14 bases left in between. CDR3 residues: CASSLSRQLGTEAFF. CDR3 DNA: TGTGCCAGCAGCTTAAGTCGACAGCTGGGCACTGAAGCTTTCTTT.

This chain uses TRBV19 with TRBJ2-2; D remains ambiguous. Trimming left V 7 bases short and J 1 base short, with 10 bases between. CDR3 length: 14 residues. In germline, CDR1 is LNHDA, CDR2 SQIVND (reference sequence). CDR3 DNA: TGTGCCAGTAACCACCGCGTGAACACCGGGGAGCTGTTTTTT. Its translation: CASNHRVNTGELFF. The full variable domain, rest sourced from reference TRBV19 and TRBJ2-2, is DGGITQSPKYLFRKEGQNVTLSCEQNLNHDAMYWYRQDPGQGLRLIYYSQIVNDFQKGDIAEGYSVSREKKESFPLTVTSAQKNPTAFYLCASNHRVNTGELFFGEGSRLTVL.

J is TRBJ2-2 and V is TRBV6-5, with 10 positions matching TRBD1. The junction had 7 bases not matched to a gene; V was cut back by 5 bases and J by 7 bases. CDR3 size: 15 residues. Looked up from germline, CDR1 is MNHEY and CDR2 is SVGAGI. The CDR3 DNA is TGTGCCAGCAGTAGAGGGACAGGGGAAGGCGGGGAGCTGTTTTTT. Translation gives CASSRGTGEGGELFF.

The chain uses TRBV6-5 and TRBJ1-5; the D gene is possibly TRBD1 (5 bases). Germline V gene lookup returns CDR1 MNHEY and CDR2 SVGAGI. The CDR3 is 13 residues long. Between the trimmed V and J ends, which lost 8 bases and 6 bases, there was a span of 14 bases. CDR3 residues: CASFREIGQPQHF. The CDR3, as DNA: TGTGCCAGCTTCAGGGAAATCGGTCAGCCCCAGCATTTT.

The chain links TRBV19 to TRBJ2-3, with TRBD2 identical over 8 bases. The length of the CDR3 is 16 residues. CDR1 is LNHDA, CDR2 SQIVND, per germline (reference sequence). The junction had 4 bases not matched to a gene; V was cut back by 1 base and J by 1 base. The CDR3 is CASSIAGAGGTDTQYF. CDR3 DNA: TGTGCCAGTAGTATAGCGGGAGCGGGGGGCACAGATACGCAGTATTTT.

The chain recombines TRBV11-2 with TRBJ1-1; weak D call: TRBD1 (6 bases). Deletions cut 1 base from V and 1 base from J, with 10 bases between. Looked up from germline, CDR1 is SGHAT and CDR2 is FQNNGV. The CDR3 length is 15 residues. The DNA of the CDR3 is TGTGCCAGCAGCTTAGTTATGACAGGGAACACTGAAGCTTTCTTT. Protein sequence: CASSLVMTGNTEAFF.

V usage is TRBV27 and J usage is TRBJ1-6; TRBD1 is a possible D gene (6 bases). Trimming left V 6 bases short and J 9 bases short, with 15 bases between. The germline V gene encodes CDR1 MNHEY and CDR2 SMNVEV (reference sequence). The CDR3 is 14 amino acids. The CDR3 DNA follows: TGTGCCAGCAGACCGGGAGGGGGAGGTTCACCCCTCCACTTT. It is translated as CASRPGGGGSPLHF.

V gene TRBV5-6 combines with J gene TRBJ2-1; the D gene is possibly TRBD2 (6 bases). The germline CDR1 and CDR2 sequences are SGHDT and YYEEEE. Trimming stripped 2 bases from V and 8 bases from J, with 8 bases between. This CDR3 is built from 12 residues. DNA for the CDR3: TGTGCCAGCAGCTTCGAGCGGGATGAGCAGTTCTTC. Translated: CASSFERDEQFF. The full variable domain, completed using reference TRBV5-6 and TRBJ2-1, is DAGVTQSPTHLIKTRGQQVTLRCSPKSGHDTVSWYQQALGQGPQFIFQYYEEEERQRGNFPDRFSGHQFPNYSSELNVNALLLGDSALYLCASSFERDEQFFGPGTRLTVL.

The V gene is TRBV6-4, the J gene TRBJ2-4; the match to TRBD2 covers 11 bases. The CDR3 runs to 17 residues. Trimming cost V 4 bases and J 6 bases; bases outside gene matches: 11. CDR1 MRHNA and CDR2 SNTAGT come from the germline V gene. The CDR3 loop is CASSADSSGRGSNIQYF. In DNA form, the CDR3 reads TGTGCCAGCAGTGCCGATAGTAGCGGGAGGGGATCAAACATTCAGTACTTC.

The chain recombines TRBV7-2 with TRBJ2-1; TRBD1 is a possible D gene (6 bases). The CDR3 totals 16 residues. Trimming took 5 bases from V and 4 from J, leaving 18 bases between them. The V gene's germline CDR1 is SGHTA and CDR2 FQGNSA. CDR3 nucleotide sequence: TGTGCCAGCAGCCTCCAGGGGCCCTCGGGGTACAATGAGCAGTTCTTC. Translating gives CASSLQGPSGYNEQFF.

J is TRBJ2-7 and V is TRBV19; 10 nucleotides align to TRBD2. The CDR3 totals 16 residues. V was clipped by 6 bases and J by 1 base; unmatched bases: 9. Germline V gene lookup returns CDR1 LNHDA and CDR2 SQIVND (reference sequence). The CDR3 loop is CASSKPSGSGSYEQYF. As DNA, the CDR3 is TGTGCCAGTAGCAAACCTAGCGGGAGCGGGTCCTACGAGCAGTACTTC.